This passage covers 4 T cell receptor beta chains from one sample sequenced in a study of cytomegalovirus exposure and HLA in healthy donors. Primers included in the PCR were 60 Vbeta and 13 Jbeta primers. The repertoire was sequenced with immunoSEQ multiplex PCR; TCRdb's copy has only in-frame clones and lacks some. In the table there are under 130,000 clones, around 79% of which are singletons. Sequences were obtained from PBMCs. The receptors shown here come from a middle-aged man in good health and CMV-seropositive.

V gene TRBV10-3 combines with J gene TRBJ1-6; D might be TRBD1 (6 bases). CDR3 length: 14 residues. V lost 5 bases, J lost 8 bases, and 13 bases lay in between. CDR1 ENHRY and CDR2 SYGVKD come from the germline V gene. The CDR3 DNA sequence: TGTGCCATCAGTAAACAGGGTGCAGATTCACCCCTCCACTTT. Its translation is CAISKQGADSPLHF.

This clone occurred a few times. This chain links TRBV20-1 with TRBJ1-1; D might be TRBD1 (6 bases). CDR1 is DFQATT, CDR2 SNEGSKA, per germline (reference sequence). V dropped 3 bases and J dropped 6 bases, with 8 bases sitting between them. The CDR3 is made up of 11 amino acids. The CDR3 DNA follows: TGCAGTGCTAGGGACAGTCCTGAAGCTTTCTTT. Translation gives CSARDSPEAFF.

The chain recombines TRBV9 with TRBJ2-1; 9 bases match TRBD2. Per the germline V gene, CDR1 is SGDLS and CDR2 is YYNGEE. The CDR3 consists of 13 residues. The trim removed 4 bases at V and 7 bases at J, leaving 3 bases unmatched. CDR3 residues: CASSPSGKNEQFF. CDR3 in DNA: TGTGCCAGCAGCCCTAGCGGGAAAAATGAGCAGTTCTTC.

The chain combines TRBV6-1 with TRBJ2-1, with 10 bases aligning to TRBD2. The V gene's germline CDR1 is MNHNS and CDR2 SASEGT. The CDR3 sequence is 15 residues long. J lost 6 bases, V lost 4 bases, and 6 bases had no gene match. CDR3 coding DNA: TGTGCCAGCAGTGTATCCAGGACTAGCGGCAATGAGCAGTTCTTC. It yields the protein CASSVSRTSGNEQFF.